One sample yielded the 6 T cell receptor beta chains listed below, sequenced in a study of T cell responses to AZD1222 COVID-19 vaccine. Sequenced by immunoSEQ multiplex PCR; TCRdb stores in-frame clones only, minus some. Of about 140,000 clones in the sample, 80% to 95% were seen once. The sample here was peripheral blood, taken on day 0 of AZD1222 vaccination. The receptors derive from an adult in good health.

The rearrangement links TRBV5-1 to TRBJ1-1, with D unclear. The CDR3 sequence is 13 residues long. Germline V gene lookup returns CDR1 SGHRS and CDR2 YFSETQ. V was shortened by 0 bases and J by 7 bases, with 10 bases between the two germline ends. This CDR3 reads CASSLVGDIEAFF. The CDR3 nucleotides read TGCGCCAGCAGCTTGGTAGGAGACATTGAAGCTTTCTTT.

V is TRBV9 and J is TRBJ2-1, with 13 bases lining up with TRBD2. Germline trimming cut 2 bases from V and 8 bases from J; bases unmatched to any gene: 16. Germline CDR1 reads SGDLS; CDR2 reads YYNGEE. CDR3 length: 19 residues. The CDR3 spells CASSVSSHTRTSGSHEQFF. The CDR3 DNA reads TGTGCCAGCAGCGTCTCCTCCCATACCCGGACTAGCGGGAGTCATGAGCAGTTCTTC. The whole variable domain, filled in from reference TRBV9 and TRBJ2-1, reads DSGVTQTPKHLITATGQRVTLRCSPRSGDLSVYWYQQSLDQGLQFLIQYYNGEERAKGNILERFSAQQFPDLHSELNLSSLELGDSALYFCASSVSSHTRTSGSHEQFFGPGTRLTVL.

The chain links TRBV19 to TRBJ1-6, with a tentative D call TRBD1 (5 bases). V lost 5 bases and J 2 bases, leaving 13 bases between the germline ends. CDR3 length: 16 amino acids. The germline V gene encodes CDR1 LNHDA and CDR2 SQIVND (reference sequence). CDR3 protein: CASSPDDRTYNSPLHF. The CDR3 DNA reads as TGTGCCAGTAGTCCGGACGACAGAACCTATAATTCACCCCTCCACTTT.

As concerns this clone: Mismatch with germline at one junction end may stem from a read error. This sequence joins TRBV7-7 and TRBJ2-5; maybe TRBD2 (6 bases). Germline CDR1 SSHAT, CDR2 FNYEAQ (reference sequence). This CDR3 has 16 amino acids. The CDR3 sequence: CASSLGPGLRGETQYF. CDR3 nucleotide sequence: TGTGCTAGCAGCTTAGGGCCGGGACTTCGAGGGGAGACCCAGTACTTC.

This clone was recorded once. J is TRBJ1-2 and V is TRBV2, with D tentatively TRBD1 (6 bases). Looked up from germline, CDR1 is SNHLY and CDR2 is FYNNEI. The V end was cut by 4 bases, the J end by 1 base, with 10 bases between. This CDR3 is 14 amino acids long. CDR3 nucleotide sequence: TGTGCCAGCAGTGGAGGGGGGGGTAACTATGGCTACACCTTC. It specifies CASSGGGGNYGYTF.

The chain employs TRBV27 and TRBJ1-4; D gene unclear. The CDR3 is made up of 15 amino acids. Trimming removed 6 bases from V and 3 bases from J, with 14 bases in between. Germline CDR1 MNHEY, CDR2 SMNVEV (reference sequence). The CDR3 nucleotides are TGTGCCAGCAGAACTAGGACCCCCCCTAATGAAAAACTGTTTTTT. The encoded protein is CASRTRTPPNEKLFF.